This T cell receptor (beta chain) was retrieved from a study of T cells in localized non-small cell lung cancer. General observations from the study: Uninvolved adjacent lung had more T cell clonality than any other tissue, topping tumor. Among the top 100 tumor clones, a median 57 appeared in adjacent lung.

About this clone itself: Its matching antigen is unknown.

Germline V gives CDR1 ENHRY, CDR2 SYGVKD. V was cut by 9 bases and J by 5 bases, with 17 bases left in between. The CDR3 length is 13 residues. Libraries were prepared by immunoSEQ multiplex PCR; TCRdb keeps only in-frame clonotypes and omits some of them. The profile shows roughly 21,000 clones, 90% of them singletons. The sample consisted of peripheral blood, taken before any cancer treatment. The clonotype was recovered from a woman between 35 and 75 years old with stage I lung adenocarcinoma. The genes are TRBV10-3 and TRBJ2-7; D may be TRBD1 or TRBD2 (5 bases each). DNA for the CDR3: TGTGCCATTTCGAGGGACGCGGTGGACGAGCAGTACTTC. Residues: CAISRDAVDEQYF.